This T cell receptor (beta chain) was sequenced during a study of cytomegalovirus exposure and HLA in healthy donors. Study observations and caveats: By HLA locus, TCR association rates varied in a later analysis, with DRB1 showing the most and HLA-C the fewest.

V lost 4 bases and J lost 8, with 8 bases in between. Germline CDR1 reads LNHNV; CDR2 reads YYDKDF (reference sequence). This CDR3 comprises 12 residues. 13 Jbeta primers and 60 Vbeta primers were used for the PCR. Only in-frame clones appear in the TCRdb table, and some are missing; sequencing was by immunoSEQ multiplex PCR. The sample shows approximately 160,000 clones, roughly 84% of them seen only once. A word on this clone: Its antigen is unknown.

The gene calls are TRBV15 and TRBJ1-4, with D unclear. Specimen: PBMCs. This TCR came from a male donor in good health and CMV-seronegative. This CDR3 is CATSTPKEKLFF. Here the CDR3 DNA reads TGTGCCACCAGCACCCCAAAAGAAAAACTGTTTTTT.